The following is a T cell receptor (beta chain) sequence with its context. Its antigen remains unidentified. This PCR relied on a set of 60 Vbeta primers and 13 Jbeta primers. The protocol was immunoSEQ multiplex PCR, while the TCRdb copy is restricted to in-frame clones and leaves out a portion. The sample shows about 62,000 clones, 70% to 90% of them seen only once. Germline-derived CDR1 and CDR2 are SGDLS and YYNGEE. Losses at the gene ends were 4 bases for V and 9 bases for J; bases not matched to a gene: 9. The length of the CDR3 is 14 residues. The sample is drawn from a study of cytomegalovirus exposure and HLA in healthy donors. Background on the study: Genotyping of 430 or so donors showed that about 83% belonged to the Caucasian-associated ancestry cluster.

General study points: A few chains tied to CMV proved CMV antigen-specific in vitro.

The sample was PBMCs. The clonotype was recovered from a man aged 18 to 30 in good health and CMV-seronegative. The chain carries TRBV9 and TRBJ2-1, with 8 bases identical to TRBD1. Here the CDR3 DNA reads TGTGCCAGCAGCAACAGGGGGGTCGGGGGTGAGCAGTTCTTC. Protein: CASSNRGVGGEQFF.